This passage covers 24 T cell receptor beta chains from one sample sequenced in a study of glioma-infiltrating T cells. TCR alpha and beta CDR3 regions were amplified from RNA using iRepertoire nested multiplex PCR. TCRdb reprocessed the multiplex PCR reads via MiXCR and lists one record per CDR3 protein. This table has about 380,000 distinct CDR3 sequences, 41% appearing once. The material sequenced was glioma tissue, nonneoplastic brain tissue, or PBMCs (not recorded which). The receptor source for this set is a human donor with low-grade glioma or glioblastoma, undergoing nonglioma brain surgery, or in good health (not recorded which).

The chain links TRBV20-1 to TRBJ2-5, with 14 nucleotides matching TRBD2. The CDR3 runs to 17 residues. J was trimmed by 0 bases and V by 5 bases; bases with no gene match: 8. CDR1 is DFQATT and CDR2 is SNEGSKA in the germline V gene (reference sequence). DNA for the CDR3: TGCAGTGCTCAGGAACCGGGACTAGCGGGAGACCAAGAGACCCAGTACTTC. Translating gives CSAQEPGLAGDQETQYF.

The table lists this clonotype with a few counts. This sequence joins TRBV28 and TRBJ1-3; no clear D gene. The germline V gene has CDR1 MDHEN and CDR2 SYDVKM. The CDR3 totals 14 residues. The V end lost 6 bases, the J end lost 0 bases, and 9 bases lay between the germline ends. Here the CDR3 reads CASRSGSSGNTIYF. The CDR3 nucleotides read TGTGCCAGCAGGTCCGGATCCTCTGGAAACACCATATATTTT.

Details on this clonotype: A clone one base away is much larger, so this may be a read error. The J gene is TRBJ2-7, the V gene TRBV15; D could derive from TRBD1 or TRBD2 (5 bases each). CDR1 and CDR2 from the germline V gene are LNHNV and YYDKDF (reference sequence). Trimming took off 0 bases at V and 3 bases at J, with 12 bases between the two ends. This CDR3 contains 15 residues. The CDR3 loop is CATSRDLEGFYEQYF. CDR3 sequence (DNA): TGTGCCACCAGCAGAGATCTAGAGGGGTTCTACGAGCAGTACTTC.

This clonotype was detected only a few times. An end of the junction differs from the germline gene, which may be a read error. This rearrangement joins TRBV7-2 to TRBJ2-3; TRBD2 aligns across 9 bases. Looked up from germline, CDR1 is SGHTA and CDR2 is FQGNSA. This CDR3 comprises 14 residues. CDR3 protein: CASSVAGVKDTQYF. The CDR3 DNA reads TGTGCCAGCAGCGTAGCGGGAGTGAAAGATACGCAGTATTTT.

This chain connects TRBV2 to TRBJ2-7; tentatively, D is TRBD1 (6 bases). With 3 bases removed from V and 3 bases from J, the gap between germline ends came to 12 bases. Germline loops: CDR1 SNHLY, CDR2 FYNNEI. The CDR3 has 14 amino acids. The CDR3 DNA follows: TGTGCCAGCAGTGAGACAAACAGGGTCTACGAGCAGTACTTC. Amino acid sequence: CASSETNRVYEQYF.

This chain links TRBV28 with TRBJ1-5; the D is unclear. V was clipped by 2 bases and J by 2 bases, with 16 bases between them. The CDR3 totals 17 residues. Germline V gene data show CDR1 as MDHEN and CDR2 as SYDVKM. The DNA for the CDR3 is TGTGCCAGCAGTTTAGGGCAGGTCATTCGGGGCAATCAGCCCCAGCATTTT. Translation gives CASSLGQVIRGNQPQHF.

This clonotype was found many times. V usage is TRBV20-1 and J usage is TRBJ2-7; 8 positions agree with TRBD2. V dropped 5 bases and J dropped 5; count of bases not matched to a gene: 8. Germline V CDR1 and CDR2: DFQATT, SNEGSKA (reference sequence). The CDR3 is made up of 13 amino acids. The CDR3 region has the DNA TGCAGTGCTTACCATAGCGGGAACCACGAGCAGTACTTC. The encoded protein is CSAYHSGNHEQYF.

The V gene is TRBV27, the J gene TRBJ2-2, with D hard to call. Germline CDR1 and CDR2: MNHEY and SMNVEV (reference sequence). The CDR3 consists of 16 residues. The V end lost 5 bases, the J end lost 4 bases, and 17 bases lay between the germline ends. CDR3 bases: TGTGCCAGCAGTCAGATCTCGTTCGCGAGCACCGGGGAGCTGTTTTTT. It specifies CASSQISFASTGELFF.

About this clonotype itself: This may stem from a read error, because a much larger clone lies one nucleotide away. CDR3 residues: CASSRGQSDEQYF. CDR3 nucleotide sequence: TGTGCCAGCAGTCGTGGACAGTCAGATGAGCAGTACTTC. The chain couples TRBV7-3 to TRBJ2-7; the D gene is possibly TRBD1 (6 bases). V was clipped by 6 bases and J by 7 bases, with 16 bases between them. This CDR3 region has 13 residues. In germline, CDR1 is SGHTA, CDR2 FQGTGA.

The V gene is TRBV11-2, the J gene TRBJ2-7, with TRBD2 matching over 8 bases. Unmatched junction bases numbered 13, after V lost 1 base and J lost 5 bases. This CDR3 has 17 amino acids. Germline V gene data show CDR1 as SGHAT and CDR2 as FQNNGV. CDR3 loop: CASSLGSLAGPSHEQYF. Written as DNA, the CDR3 is TGTGCCAGCAGCTTAGGGTCCTTAGCGGGACCTTCCCACGAGCAGTACTTC.

This clonotype was seen repeatedly, ten times or more. This chain connects TRBV25-1 to TRBJ1-5, with TRBD1 identical over 10 bases. The trim removed 4 bases at V and 6 bases at J, leaving 3 bases unmatched. This CDR3 is 14 amino acids long. The germline V gene encodes CDR1 MGHDK and CDR2 SYGVNS. The CDR3 DNA is TGTGCCAGCAGTGGACAGGGGGCCGCTCAGCCCCAGCATTTT. Translation gives CASSGQGAAQPQHF.

The chain employs TRBV7-9 and TRBJ1-4, with 9 bases fitting TRBD1. The germline V gene encodes CDR1 SEHNR and CDR2 FQNEAQ (reference sequence). J was trimmed by 0 bases and V by 5 bases; bases with no gene match: 4. CDR3 size: 16 residues. The CDR3 spells CASSPGQGATNEKLFF. The CDR3 region has the DNA TGTGCCAGCAGCCCGGGACAGGGTGCAACTAATGAAAAACTGTTTTTT.

This clonotype was recorded once. The gene calls are TRBV4-1 and TRBJ1-2; D may be TRBD1 (6 bases). Germline-derived CDR1 and CDR2 are MGHRA and YSYEKL. The CDR3 is 15 residues long. The germline V and J ends were trimmed by 0 bases and 7 bases, with 15 bases remaining between them. The CDR3 is CASSQDLYREIGYTF. CDR3 bases: TGCGCCAGCAGCCAAGATCTTTACAGGGAGATTGGCTACACCTTC.

A few counts support this clonotype. V usage is TRBV4-2 and J usage is TRBJ1-6; D perhaps matches TRBD1 (5 bases). The CDR3 length is 15 residues. CDR1 is LGHNA, CDR2 YNFKEQ, per germline. Trimming removed 1 base from V and 10 bases from J, with 14 bases in between. CDR3 loop: CASSQAAREDSPLHF. In nucleotides, the CDR3 is TGTGCCAGCAGCCAAGCGGCCAGGGAAGACTCACCCCTCCACTTT.

This clonotype was seen a handful of times. The chain combines TRBV4-3 with TRBJ1-5; D is perhaps TRBD1 (5 bases). Trimming stripped 4 bases from V and 5 bases from J, with 12 bases between. The CDR3 is made up of 14 amino acids. Germline V CDR1 and CDR2: LGHNA, YSLEER. The CDR3 region is CASSRNQGDQPQHF. The CDR3 DNA is TGCGCCAGCAGCCGGAATCAGGGAGATCAGCCCCAGCATTTT.

The chain carries TRBV2 and TRBJ2-5, with D uncertain. This CDR3 region has 12 residues. V was pared by 4 bases and J by 5 bases, with 8 bases between. Per the germline V gene, CDR1 is SNHLY and CDR2 is FYNNEI. Written as DNA, the CDR3 is TGTGCCAGCAGTGGGCCGAGGGAGACCCAGTACTTC. Its translation: CASSGPRETQYF. The full variable domain, with the rest looked up from reference TRBV2 and TRBJ2-5, is EPEVTQTPSHQVTQMGQEVILRCVPISNHLYFYWYRQILGQKVEFLVSFYNNEISEKSEIFDDQFSVERPDGSNFTLKIRSTKLEDSAMYFCASSGPRETQYFGPGTRLLVL.

In this sample, this clonotype turned up a few times. This chain joins TRBV4-2 and TRBJ2-7, with 11 nucleotides matching TRBD2. The trim removed 1 base at V and 0 bases at J, leaving 8 bases unmatched. The CDR3 length is 18 residues. Germline CDR1 is LGHNA and CDR2 is YNFKEQ. The CDR3 sequence: CASSQAVTSGTISYEQYF. CDR3 bases: TGTGCCAGCAGCCAAGCTGTGACTAGCGGGACTATCTCCTACGAGCAGTACTTC.

The J gene is TRBJ1-1, the V gene TRBV11-3; maybe TRBD1 (5 bases). The CDR3 runs 14 residues. V gave up 1 base and J gave up 6 bases, with 12 bases separating them. Germline CDR1 is SGHNT and CDR2 is YENEEA. CDR3 coding DNA: TGTGCCAGCAGCTTAGGGGGTACACAGGCTGAAGCTTTCTTT. It translates to CASSLGGTQAEAFF.

This clonotype has ten or more counts. The gene calls are TRBV6-2 or TRBV6-3 and TRBJ2-7; TRBD1 matches 10 bases. The CDR3 totals 15 residues. The germline gives CDR1 MNHEY, CDR2 SVGEGT. Trimming removed 6 bases from V and 3 bases from J; junction bases left unmatched: 8. The CDR3 region has the DNA TGTGCCAGCAGCCACCCGGGACAGGGGCACTACGAGCAGTACTTC. Translation gives CASSHPGQGHYEQYF.

This clonotype appeared a few times. The chain combines TRBV18 with TRBJ2-7, with 7 bases identical to TRBD2. Trimming at V came to 3 bases and at J to 1 base, leaving 3 bases not matched to a gene. Per the germline V gene, CDR1 is KGHSH and CDR2 is LQKENI. The CDR3 sequence is 14 residues long. In DNA form, the CDR3 reads TGTGCCAGCTCACCCGCTAGCGGATCCTACGAGCAGTACTTC. Translation: CASSPASGSYEQYF.

The chain carries TRBV7-9 and TRBJ2-7; 8 bases are a match to TRBD2. Germline values: CDR1 SEHNR, CDR2 FQNEAQ (reference sequence). The junction had 13 bases not matched to a gene; V was cut back by 4 bases and J by 5 bases. The CDR3 has 16 amino acids. The CDR3 spells CASSSYSGTRSHEQYF. The CDR3 coding sequence is TGTGCCAGCAGCTCCTACTCCGGGACTAGGAGCCACGAGCAGTACTTC.

Regarding this clonotype: A read error may account for a junction end that differs from germline. The gene calls are TRBV20-1 and TRBJ2-1, with D maybe TRBD2 (6 bases). The CDR3 has 15 residues. CDR1 and CDR2 (germline): DFQATT, SNEGSKA (reference sequence). The CDR3 here is CSAPNPRDSTDEHFF. DNA of the CDR3: TGCAGTGCTCCTAACCCCCGGGACTCTACAGATGAGCATTTCTTC.

This clonotype was seen more than once but under ten times. The J gene is TRBJ2-2, the V gene TRBV4-3; 7 bases are a match to TRBD2. The germline CDR1 and CDR2 sequences are LGHNA and YSLEER. The V gene end was trimmed by 0 bases and the J gene end by 6 bases; junction bases not matched to a gene: 4. The CDR3 is made up of 15 amino acids. The CDR3 bases are TGCGCCAGCAGCCAAGATAGGACTAGGGCCGGGGAGCTGTTTTTT. This encodes CASSQDRTRAGELFF.

This clonotype appeared once. A read error may produce the germline difference seen at one junction end. The chain couples TRBV7-2 to TRBJ2-5; D not certain. This CDR3 contains 15 residues. Germline assignment: CDR1 SGHTA and CDR2 FQGNSA. The CDR3 sequence is CASSLARRQQEAQYF. The DNA of the CDR3 is TGTGCCAGCAGCTTAGCGCGACGGCAGCAAGAGGCCCAGTACTTC.